Listed below are T cell receptor beta chains from one sample, sequenced in a study of beta chain features in type 1 diabetes. Method: immunoSEQ multiplex PCR; TCRdb's copy keeps in-frame clones and lacks some. The data hold under 200,000 clones, with about a tenth observed a single time. Material for sequencing was central memory CD4+ T cells from blood. These receptors were obtained from a man under 40 with type 1 diabetes. Both conserved end residues are part of each CDR3. Each record gives: J gene, D gene, clone size, V gene, CDR3 DNA, CDR3 protein. D genes are given only for firm matches. The listing skips clone size in some rows; elsewhere it reads once, few, many or a size class.

>TRBJ1-5|.|few|TRBV7-2
TGTGCCAGCAGCTTACTAGAGGATCAGCCCCAGCATTTT
CASSLLEDQPQHF
>TRBJ2-3|.|.|TRBV7-9
TGTGCCAGCAGCTTATCAGGGGGAGGAGATACGCAGTATTTT
CASSLSGGGDTQYF
>TRBJ1-1|TRBD1|few|TRBV6-5
TGTGCCAGCAGTTACCGGGACAGGAACACTGAAGCTTTCTTT
CASSYRDRNTEAFF
>TRBJ2-5|.|.|TRBV5-5
TGTGCCAGCAACTCGCTGACAGCACAAGAGACCCAGTACTTC
CASNSLTAQETQYF
>TRBJ2-5|.|.|TRBV7-2
TGTGCCAGCAGCTTTGGCGGGAATGGGGAGACCCAGTACTTC
CASSFGGNGETQYF
>TRBJ2-7|.|.|TRBV29-1
TGCAGCGTCCAACAGGGGGGGACCTACGAGCAGTACTTC
CSVQQGGTYEQYF
>TRBJ1-1|.|.|TRBV5-4
TGTGCCAGCAGCTCGGAGCGGATCATTGCGAACACTGAAGCTTTCTTT
CASSSERIIANTEAFF
>TRBJ2-1|TRBD1|.|TRBV28
TGTGCCAGCAGGTCAGGGGGCTACCGTGGGGATGAGCAGTTCTTC
CASRSGGYRGDEQFF
>TRBJ2-2|.|few|TRBV7-6
TGTGCCAGCAGCTCGAAAAGACGGGACACGAACACCGGGGAGCTGTTTTTT
CASSSKRRDTNTGELFF
>TRBJ2-1|TRBD1|few|TRBV25-1
TGTGCCAGCAGTGAACGGACAGGGGGGAACTACAATGAGCAGTTCTTC
CASSERTGGNYNEQFF
>TRBJ2-5|TRBD1|once|TRBV18
TGTGCCAGCTCACCAATCGGACAGGCTCAAGAGACCCAGTACTTC
CASSPIGQAQETQYF
>TRBJ1-5|.|few|TRBV4-3
TGCGCCAGCAGCCAAGGGCCGAATAGCAATCAGCCCCAGCATTTT
CASSQGPNSNQPQHF
>TRBJ2-7|.|few|TRBV2
TGTGCCAGCAGTGACCAGGGGCCCGAGCAGTACTTC
CASSDQGPEQYF
>TRBJ1-5|.|.|TRBV19
TGTGCCAGTAGTACAGGGTTCAATCAGCCCCAGCATTTT
CASSTGFNQPQHF
>TRBJ1-5|TRBD1|.|TRBV18
TGTGCCAGCACGACAGGGGTCAATCAGCCCCAGCATTTT
CASTTGVNQPQHF
>TRBJ2-7|TRBD1|.|TRBV5-1
TGCGCCAGCAGCGCGGGACAGGGGTTCGACGAGCAGTACTTC
CASSAGQGFDEQYF
>TRBJ2-2|.|few|TRBV5-1
TGCGCCAGCAGCTTGGGAATTTCAGACACCGGGGAGCTGTTTTTT
CASSLGISDTGELFF
>TRBJ1-5|TRBD1|.|TRBV6-6
TGTGCCAGCAGTCCGGACAGGGAGAATCAGCCCCAGCATTTT
CASSPDRENQPQHF
>TRBJ1-1|TRBD1|.|TRBV10-3
TGTGCCGCAGGACAGGGAATGACTGAAGCTTTCTTT
CAAGQGMTEAFF
>TRBJ2-3|TRBD2|.|TRBV2
TGTGCCAGCATGCAAGCGGGAGCTTATACGCAGTATTTT
CASMQAGAYTQYF
>TRBJ1-5|TRBD1|few|TRBV2
TGTGCCAGCAGAGGCAGGGGGCACGATCAGCCCCAGCATTTT
CASRGRGHDQPQHF
>TRBJ2-6|.|few|TRBV7-2
TGTGCCAGCAGCCCAGATGGGGCCAACGTCCTGACTTTC
CASSPDGANVLTF
>TRBJ2-4|TRBD2|.|TRBV5-1
TGCGCCAGCAGCGCTGGACTAGCGGGAAAGGACATTCAGTACTTC
CASSAGLAGKDIQYF
>TRBJ1-5|.|few|TRBV28
TGTGCCAGCAGGGTCAGGGTAACCCAGCCCCAGCATTTT
CASRVRVTQPQHF
>TRBJ2-3|TRBD2|few|TRBV28
TGTGCCTCGGTGACTAGCGGACCCGATACGCAGTATTTT
CASVTSGPDTQYF
>TRBJ2-5|.|few|TRBV11-2
TGTGCCAGCAGCCAGACTAGTTTCGGAGAGACCCAGTACTTC
CASSQTSFGETQYF
>TRBJ2-1|.|.|TRBV11-1
TGTGCCAGCAGCTACGCCCTCTGGACGGAGGGTCCGTTGTTCTTC
CASSYALWTEGPLFF
>TRBJ2-3|.|.|TRBV5-1
TGCGCCAGCAGCTTGGTAGGAGATAGCACAGATACGCAGTATTTT
CASSLVGDSTDTQYF
>TRBJ1-5|.|few|TRBV7-8
TGTGCCAGCAGCTTGGGACTACGGGGCAATCAGCCCCAGCATTTT
CASSLGLRGNQPQHF
>TRBJ1-2|TRBD1|few|TRBV2
TGTGCCAGCAGTCAGGGGGGGACAGGGTTCGTCGGCTACACCTTC
CASSQGGTGFVGYTF
>TRBJ2-3|TRBD2|.|TRBV7-3
TGTGCCAGCAGCCCGGGACTATTTGGAGAAAACACAGATACGCAGTATTTT
CASSPGLFGENTDTQYF
>TRBJ2-7|TRBD2|.|TRBV7-6
TGTGCCAGCAGCCCCCAGGCCGGGACTAGCTACGAGCAGTACTTC
CASSPQAGTSYEQYF
>TRBJ1-1|.|many|TRBV4-3
TGCGCCAGCAGCCAAGAGGCGGCGACTGAAGCTTTCTTT
CASSQEAATEAFF
>TRBJ2-3|TRBD1|.|TRBV4-1
TGCGCCAGCAGCCAGGGGAGAGGGGGCTATGCAGATACGCAGTATTTT
CASSQGRGGYADTQYF
>TRBJ1-4|.|few|TRBV18
TGTGCCAGCTCACCGTCGGGGTCTAATGAAAAACTGTTTTTT
CASSPSGSNEKLFF
>TRBJ2-3|.|.|TRBV29-1
TGCAGCGTTGAAGATGGGACACTACTAGGGGGCACAGATACGCAGTATTTT
CSVEDGTLLGGTDTQYF
>TRBJ2-6|.|few|TRBV11-1
TGTGCCAGCAGCTTAAGACAGGCCGGGGCCAACGTCCTGACTTTC
CASSLRQAGANVLTF
>TRBJ2-7|TRBD2|few|TRBV6-6
TGTGCCAGCGGACTAGCGCGGGAGCAGTACTTC
CASGLAREQYF
>TRBJ2-1|.|few|TRBV5-6
TGTGCCAGCAGCTTGGGTAGCCGGGAAGAGCAGTTCTTC
CASSLGSREEQFF
>TRBJ1-5|.|.|TRBV19
TGTGCCACGAGGCAGTTCCCGGGGCCCCAGCATTTT
CATRQFPGPQHF
>TRBJ2-1|TRBD2|few|TRBV19
TGTGCCAGTAGTCGGGGGGAGCATGAGCAGTTCTTC
CASSRGEHEQFF
>TRBJ2-3|.|.|TRBV4-1
TGCGCCAGCAGCCAAGCAAGCAACTCCGGGACAGATACGCAGTATTTT
CASSQASNSGTDTQYF
>TRBJ2-5|.|many|TRBV7-9
TGTGCCACCGGAGAGACCCAGTACTTC
CATGETQYF
>TRBJ2-7|TRBD2|many|TRBV7-9
TGTGCCAGCAGCTTACAAGCGGGAGGCTCCATCGAGCAGTACTTC
CASSLQAGGSIEQYF
>TRBJ2-3|.|few|TRBV9
TGTGCCAGCAGCCCCCAGTTGAGCGCAGATACGCAGTATTTT
CASSPQLSADTQYF
>TRBJ1-1|.|few|TRBV6-6
TGTGCCAGCAGTTATGGGGGGAGTACTGAAGCTTTCTTT
CASSYGGSTEAFF